This T cell receptor beta chain was identified during a study of OX40 agonist ivuxolimab in advanced cancers. Across the whole study: Of mixed ages from 23 to 79 and averaging 60 years, the group was about 86% male.

Only in-frame clones appear in the TCRdb table, and some are missing; sequencing was by immunoSEQ multiplex PCR. Here the sample spans roughly 80,000 clones, more than 90% being singletons. Germline loops: CDR1 SGHDN, CDR2 FVKESK. V was cut by 4 bases and J by 10 bases, with 2 bases left in between. The CDR3 is made up of 9 amino acids. This receptor was taken from an adult with an advanced solid tumor such as melanoma, head and neck, liver or kidney cancer. The chain joins TRBV14 to TRBJ2-1; D not resolved. Sequenced material: CD4+ or CD8+ T cells sorted from blood, taken in a trial of the OX40 agonist ivuxolimab. The CDR3 DNA reads TGTGCCAGCAGCCCGGAGCAGTTCTTC. It is translated as CASSPEQFF.